A selection of T cell receptor beta chains follows, all from one sample in a study of blood T cell repertoires in COVID-19. The method was immunoSEQ multiplex PCR; TCRdb's version includes in-frame clones alone and lacks a portion of them. In the table there are 150,000 to 200,000 clones, approximately 79% of which are singletons. Sequenced: peripheral blood. The receptor source for this set is an elderly woman with acute or convalescent COVID-19. CDR3s include the opening cysteine and the closing phenylalanine or tryptophan. A D gene is named only where the DNA matches it firmly. Part of the rows lack a size; the others show once, few, many or a class for expanded clones.

V gene	D gene	J gene	clone size	CDR3 protein	CDR3 DNA
TRBV28	-	TRBJ1-4	-	CASSYVQSGEKLFF	TGTGCCAGCAGTTACGTACAGTCAGGGGAAAAACTGTTTTTT
TRBV5-4	-	TRBJ1-4	few	CASSPGTSNEKLFF	TGTGCCAGCAGCCCCGGGACAAGTAATGAAAAACTGTTTTTT
TRBV5-4	TRBD1	TRBJ2-5	once	CASSTMTGGEETQYF	TGTGCCAGCAGCACCATGACAGGGGGCGAGGAGACCCAGTACTTC
TRBV19	-	TRBJ1-1	-	CASMEAGYTEAFF	TGTGCCAGTATGGAGGCCGGCTACACTGAAGCTTTCTTT
TRBV5-5	TRBD1	TRBJ1-5	-	CASSSGTGVQPQHF	TGTGCCAGCAGCTCCGGGACAGGGGTACAGCCCCAGCATTTT
TRBV5-1	-	TRBJ1-1	-	CASSFDSPMNTEAFF	TGCGCCAGCAGCTTTGATTCACCTATGAACACTGAAGCTTTCTTT
TRBV6-1	TRBD1	TRBJ1-1	-	CASSEGGQGAVFLAEAFF	TGTGCCAGCAGTGAAGGGGGACAGGGGGCGGTTTTTTTAGCTGAAGCTTTCTTT
TRBV29-1	TRBD1	TRBJ2-7	-	CSVEGVSGQGVRQQYF	TGCAGCGTTGAAGGGGTGTCGGGACAGGGGGTCCGTCAGCAGTACTTC
TRBV9	TRBD1	TRBJ2-1	-	CASTQGTGGFNEQFF	TGTGCCAGCACGCAGGGGACAGGGGGGTTCAATGAGCAGTTCTTC
TRBV6-1	TRBD1	TRBJ1-2	-	CASSETPTGSYGYTF	TGTGCCAGCAGTGAAACCCCGACAGGGTCCTATGGCTACACCTTC
TRBV14	TRBD1	TRBJ2-7	-	CASSPWTGGREQYF	TGTGCCAGCAGCCCTTGGACAGGGGGCAGGGAGCAGTACTTC
TRBV27	TRBD1	TRBJ2-7	-	CASSLLTGSKREQYF	TGTGCCAGCAGTTTATTGACAGGGTCTAAGAGGGAGCAGTACTTC